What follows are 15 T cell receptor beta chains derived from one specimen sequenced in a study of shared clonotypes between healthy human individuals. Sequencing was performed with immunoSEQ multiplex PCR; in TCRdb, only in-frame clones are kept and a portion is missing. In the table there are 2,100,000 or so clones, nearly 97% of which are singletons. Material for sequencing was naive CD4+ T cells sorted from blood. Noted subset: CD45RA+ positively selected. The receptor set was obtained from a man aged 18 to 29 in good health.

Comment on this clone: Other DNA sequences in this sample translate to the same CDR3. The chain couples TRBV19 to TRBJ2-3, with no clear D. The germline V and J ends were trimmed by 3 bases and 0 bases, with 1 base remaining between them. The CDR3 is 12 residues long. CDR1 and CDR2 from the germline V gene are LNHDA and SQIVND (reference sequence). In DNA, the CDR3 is TGTGCCAGTAGTATCAGCACAGATACGCAGTATTTT. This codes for CASSISTDTQYF.

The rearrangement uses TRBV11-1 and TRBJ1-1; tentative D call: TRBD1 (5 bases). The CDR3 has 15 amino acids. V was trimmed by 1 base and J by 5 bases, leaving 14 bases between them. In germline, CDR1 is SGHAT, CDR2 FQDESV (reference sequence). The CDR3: CASSLVGGGRTEAFF. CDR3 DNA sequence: TGTGCCAGCAGCTTAGTCGGCGGGGGTCGGACTGAAGCTTTCTTT.

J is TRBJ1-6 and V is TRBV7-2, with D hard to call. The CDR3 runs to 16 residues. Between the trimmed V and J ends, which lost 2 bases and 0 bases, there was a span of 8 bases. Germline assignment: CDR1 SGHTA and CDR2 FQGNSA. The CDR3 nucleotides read TGTGCCAGCAGCTTATTTGAGAGCTCCTATAATTCACCCCTCCACTTT. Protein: CASSLFESSYNSPLHF.

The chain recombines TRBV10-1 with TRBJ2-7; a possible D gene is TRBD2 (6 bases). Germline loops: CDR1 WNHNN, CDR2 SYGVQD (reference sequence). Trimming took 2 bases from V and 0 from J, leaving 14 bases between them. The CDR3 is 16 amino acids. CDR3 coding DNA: TGCGCCAGCAGTGAGGGGGGGTGGCCCGCCTCCTACGAGCAGTACTTC. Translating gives CASSEGGWPASYEQYF.

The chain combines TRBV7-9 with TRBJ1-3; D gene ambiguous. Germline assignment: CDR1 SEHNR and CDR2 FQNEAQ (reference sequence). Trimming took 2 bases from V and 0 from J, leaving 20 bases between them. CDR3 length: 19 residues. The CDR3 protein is CASSLNFGGRTPSGNTIYF. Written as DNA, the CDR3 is TGTGCCAGCAGCTTAAATTTTGGCGGAAGGACCCCCTCTGGAAACACCATATATTTT.

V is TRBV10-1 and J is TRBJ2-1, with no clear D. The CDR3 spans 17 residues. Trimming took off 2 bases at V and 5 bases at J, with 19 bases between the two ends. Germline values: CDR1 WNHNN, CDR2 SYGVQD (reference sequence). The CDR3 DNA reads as TGCGCCAGCAGTGAGAGGGTCCTCTCCGTTTACAACAATGAGCAGTTCTTC. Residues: CASSERVLSVYNNEQFF.

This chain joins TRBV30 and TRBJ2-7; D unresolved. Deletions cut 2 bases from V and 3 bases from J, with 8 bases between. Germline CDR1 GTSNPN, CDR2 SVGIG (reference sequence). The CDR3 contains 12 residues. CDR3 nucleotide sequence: TGTGCCTGGAGTCGTCCGGGCTACGAGCAGTACTTC. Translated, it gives CAWSRPGYEQYF. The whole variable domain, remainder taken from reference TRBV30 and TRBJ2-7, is SQTIHQWPATLVQPVGSPLSLECTVEGTSNPNLYWYRQAAGRGLQLLFYSVGIGQISSEVPQNLSASRPQDRQFILSSKKLLLSDSGFYLCAWSRPGYEQYFGPGTRLTVT.

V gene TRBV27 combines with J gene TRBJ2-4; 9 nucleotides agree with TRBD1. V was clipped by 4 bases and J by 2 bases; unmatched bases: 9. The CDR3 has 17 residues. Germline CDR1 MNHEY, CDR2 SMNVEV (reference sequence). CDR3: CASSSAPGTGSKNIQYF. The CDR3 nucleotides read TGTGCCAGCAGTTCGGCCCCCGGGACAGGGTCCAAAAACATTCAGTACTTC.

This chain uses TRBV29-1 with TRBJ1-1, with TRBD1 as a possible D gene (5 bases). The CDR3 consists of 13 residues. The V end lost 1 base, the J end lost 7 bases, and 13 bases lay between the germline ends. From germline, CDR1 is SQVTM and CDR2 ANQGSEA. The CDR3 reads CSVEGRVPSEAFF. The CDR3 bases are TGCAGCGTTGAAGGCAGGGTCCCAAGTGAAGCTTTCTTT. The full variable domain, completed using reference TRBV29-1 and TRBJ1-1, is SAVISQKPSRDICQRGTSLTIQCQVDSQVTMMFWYRQQPGQSLTLIATANQGSEATYESGFVIDKFPISRPNLTFSTLTVSNMSPEDSSIYLCSVEGRVPSEAFFGQGTRLTVV.

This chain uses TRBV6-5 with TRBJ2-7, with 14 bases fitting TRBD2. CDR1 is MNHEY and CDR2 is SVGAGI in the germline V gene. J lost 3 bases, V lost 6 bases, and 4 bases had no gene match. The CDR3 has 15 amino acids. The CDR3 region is CASRGTSGRFYEQYF. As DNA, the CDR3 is TGTGCCAGCAGGGGGACTAGCGGGAGATTCTACGAGCAGTACTTC.

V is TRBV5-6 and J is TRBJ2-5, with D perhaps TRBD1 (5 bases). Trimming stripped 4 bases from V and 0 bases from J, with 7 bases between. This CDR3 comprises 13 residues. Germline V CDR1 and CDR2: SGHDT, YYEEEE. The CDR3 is CASSHRYQETQYF. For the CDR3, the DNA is TGTGCCAGCAGCCACAGGTACCAAGAGACCCAGTACTTC.

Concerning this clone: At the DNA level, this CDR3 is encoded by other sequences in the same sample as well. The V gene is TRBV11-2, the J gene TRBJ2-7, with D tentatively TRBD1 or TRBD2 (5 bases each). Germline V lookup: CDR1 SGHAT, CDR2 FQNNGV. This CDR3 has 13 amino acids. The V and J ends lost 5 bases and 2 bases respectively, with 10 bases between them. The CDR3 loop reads CASSRDGAYEQYF. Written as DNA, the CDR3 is TGTGCCAGCAGCCGGGACGGAGCCTACGAGCAGTACTTC.

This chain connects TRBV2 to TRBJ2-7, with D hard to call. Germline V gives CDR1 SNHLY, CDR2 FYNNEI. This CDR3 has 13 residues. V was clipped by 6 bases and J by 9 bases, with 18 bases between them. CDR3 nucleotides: TGTGCCAGCAGCGAGGAACGAGACCGCCCGCAGTACTTC. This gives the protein CASSEERDRPQYF.

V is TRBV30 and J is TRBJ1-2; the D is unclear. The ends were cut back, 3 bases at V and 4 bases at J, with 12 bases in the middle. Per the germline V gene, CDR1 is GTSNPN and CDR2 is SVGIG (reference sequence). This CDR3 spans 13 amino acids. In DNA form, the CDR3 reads TGTGCCTGGAGGACCCCGGGCCCCTATGGCTACACCTTC. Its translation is CAWRTPGPYGYTF.

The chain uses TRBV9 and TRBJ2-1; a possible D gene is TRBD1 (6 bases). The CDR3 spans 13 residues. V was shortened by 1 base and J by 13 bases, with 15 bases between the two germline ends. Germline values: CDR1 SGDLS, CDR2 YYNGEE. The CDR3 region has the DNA TGTGCCAGCAGCGTACTAGCAGGGGCGGCTCAGTTCTTC. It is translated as CASSVLAGAAQFF.